One sample yielded the 24 T cell receptor beta chains listed below, sequenced in a study of tumor-infiltrating lymphocytes in localized non-small cell lung cancer. The repertoire was sequenced with immunoSEQ multiplex PCR; TCRdb's copy has only in-frame clones and lacks some. The sample has about 14,000 clones; about 70% are singletons. Material: lung tumor tissue. The receptor source for this set is a human donor with non-small cell lung cancer.

The chain has TRBV5-6 and TRBJ2-1, with TRBD2 matching 8 bases. V dropped 4 bases and J dropped 0; count of bases not matched to a gene: 6. The germline V gene encodes CDR1 SGHDT and CDR2 YYEEEE. The CDR3 spans 16 residues. CDR3 DNA sequence: TGTGCCAGCAGCATAAAGCGGGGGAGCTCCTACAATGAGCAGTTCTTC. Translating it yields CASSIKRGSSYNEQFF.

This clone appeared a few times. The chain uses TRBV6-6 and TRBJ2-7, with TRBD1 identical over 8 bases. The germline CDR1 and CDR2 sequences are MNHNY and SVGAGI (reference sequence). V lost 6 bases and J lost 1; bases outside the gene matches: 5. The CDR3 is 14 amino acids. In DNA, the CDR3 is TGTGCCAGCAGAAGGGGACAGGATTCCTACGAGCAGTACTTC. Translation: CASRRGQDSYEQYF.

This clone was counted once. This chain connects TRBV18 to TRBJ2-7; TRBD1 agrees at 8 bases. This CDR3 contains 14 residues. The J segment lost 5 bases and the V segment lost 3 bases, leaving 6 bases of the junction unmatched. Germline assignment: CDR1 KGHSH and CDR2 LQKENI. The CDR3 region is CASSPDRVGHEQYF. The DNA of the CDR3 is TGTGCCAGCTCACCGGACAGGGTGGGTCACGAGCAGTACTTC.

This clone has a handful of counts. The chain uses TRBV11-1 and TRBJ2-7, with 11 bases identical to TRBD1. CDR3 size: 15 residues. Germline V lookup: CDR1 SGHAT, CDR2 FQDESV (reference sequence). J lost 7 bases, V lost 1 base, and 6 bases had no gene match. CDR3 region: CASSLGGQGAREQYF. The CDR3, as DNA: TGTGCCAGCAGCTTAGGCGGACAGGGGGCAAGGGAGCAGTACTTC.

V usage is TRBV5-1 and J usage is TRBJ1-3; D not resolved. Trimming took 4 bases from V and 0 from J, leaving 17 bases between them. The CDR3 has 17 residues. Germline loops: CDR1 SGHRS, CDR2 YFSETQ. The CDR3 coding sequence is TGCGCCAGCAGCCCTACCCCCTTGGGCAACTCTGGAAACACCATATATTTT. It yields the protein CASSPTPLGNSGNTIYF.

The CDR3 spells CASSHRDSVDTQYF. As DNA, the CDR3 is TGTGCCAGCAGCCACCGGGACTCGGTGGATACGCAGTATTTT. V and J are TRBV7-9 and TRBJ2-3, with a possible D match to TRBD2 (6 bases). From germline, CDR1 is SEHNR and CDR2 FQNEAQ (reference sequence). V shed 5 bases and J shed 6 bases, with 15 bases lying between them. The CDR3 runs to 14 residues.

This chain links TRBV10-1 with TRBJ2-7, with D maybe TRBD1 (6 bases). The ends were cut back, 2 bases at V and 2 bases at J, with 13 bases in the middle. Germline-derived CDR1 and CDR2 are WNHNN and SYGVQD (reference sequence). This CDR3 is 15 amino acids long. For the CDR3, the DNA is TGCGCCAGCAGTGAGCTAGGACAGCCTACCTACGAGCAGTACTTC. This sequence encodes CASSELGQPTYEQYF.

The V call is TRBV18, the J call TRBJ2-1; 11 bases fit TRBD2. Trimming removed 6 bases from V and 6 bases from J; junction bases left unmatched: 10. Looked up from germline, CDR1 is KGHSH and CDR2 is LQKENI. The CDR3 has 16 residues. The CDR3 reads CASSLNSGREVNEQFF. As DNA, the CDR3 is TGTGCCAGCTCCCTCAATAGCGGGAGGGAGGTCAATGAGCAGTTCTTC.

This rearrangement joins TRBV7-2 to TRBJ2-7, with D possibly TRBD1 on 5 matching bases. Trimming removed 5 bases from V and 0 bases from J, with 14 bases in between. The CDR3 loop spans 15 amino acids. Per the germline V gene, CDR1 is SGHTA and CDR2 is FQGNSA. The CDR3 nucleotides read TGTGCCAGCAGCCCGAGGACACTGAGCTCCTACGAGCAGTACTTC. It encodes CASSPRTLSSYEQYF.

The V gene is TRBV5-1, the J gene TRBJ1-1; the D is unclear. V lost 3 bases, J lost 1 base, and 10 bases lay in between. The CDR3 length is 14 residues. The germline V gene encodes CDR1 SGHRS and CDR2 YFSETQ. The CDR3, as DNA: TGCGCCAGCAGCTCATTCACAGAGAACACTGAAGCTTTCTTT. Translated, it gives CASSSFTENTEAFF.

This chain links TRBV19 with TRBJ1-5; D is uncertain. From germline, CDR1 is LNHDA and CDR2 SQIVND (reference sequence). Trimming took 6 bases from V and 3 from J, leaving 6 bases between them. The CDR3 is 12 residues long. CDR3 sequence reads: CASSGINQPQHF. DNA for the CDR3: TGTGCCAGTAGCGGGATCAATCAGCCCCAGCATTTT.

This chain uses TRBV5-1 with TRBJ2-7; D gene uncertain. V was pared by 0 bases and J by 4 bases, with 14 bases between. Germline values: CDR1 SGHRS, CDR2 YFSETQ. The CDR3 extends over 15 amino acids. CDR3 protein: CASSLAATNAYEQYF. The CDR3 DNA reads TGCGCCAGCAGCTTGGCGGCGACAAATGCATACGAGCAGTACTTC.

This clone came up a few times. The chain uses TRBV18 and TRBJ2-1; tentatively, D is TRBD2 (6 bases). Trimming took off 5 bases at V and 0 bases at J, with 17 bases between the two ends. The germline CDR1 and CDR2 sequences are KGHSH and LQKENI. The CDR3 consists of 17 residues. The CDR3 sequence is CASSSTRSGSSYNEQFF. In DNA form, the CDR3 reads TGTGCCAGCTCATCGACCCGTAGCGGTAGCTCCTACAATGAGCAGTTCTTC.

A few counts support this clone. This sequence joins TRBV4-2 and TRBJ2-3; tentatively, D is TRBD1 or TRBD2 (5 bases each). CDR1 LGHNA and CDR2 YNFKEQ come from the germline V gene. This CDR3 spans 15 amino acids. The V and J ends lost 1 base and 3 bases respectively, with 11 bases between them. In DNA form, the CDR3 reads TGTGCCAGCAGCCAAGTGGGGGTAGCTACAGATACGCAGTATTTT. Its translation: CASSQVGVATDTQYF.

The V gene is TRBV7-6, the J gene TRBJ1-4; D gene unclear. Germline V gives CDR1 SGHVS, CDR2 FNYEAQ. The CDR3 contains 15 residues. Trimming stripped 0 bases from V and 2 bases from J, with 7 bases between. The CDR3 nucleotides are TGTGCCAGCAGCTTAGCGCCAGCCACTAATGAAAAACTGTTTTTT. This encodes CASSLAPATNEKLFF.

CDR3 coding DNA: TGTGCCAGCAGGGGACAGGGGGGAAACACTGAAGCTTTCTTT. The encoded protein is CASRGQGGNTEAFF. The genes are TRBV5-4 and TRBJ1-1; 11 bases fit TRBD1. The CDR3 totals 14 residues. Germline CDR1 and CDR2: SGHNT and YYREEE (reference sequence). Losses at the gene ends were 5 bases for V and 2 bases for J; bases not matched to a gene: 2.

The chain combines TRBV30 with TRBJ2-1; no definite D call. Germline CDR1 and CDR2: GTSNPN and SVGIG (reference sequence). Trimming cost V 2 bases and J 7 bases, with 6 bases left between them. The CDR3 loop spans 11 amino acids. The CDR3 here is CAWSLGNEQFF. In nucleotides, the CDR3 is TGTGCCTGGAGTTTAGGAAATGAGCAGTTCTTC.

This chain connects TRBV7-9 to TRBJ2-2, with D uncertain. Germline CDR1 is SEHNR and CDR2 is FQNEAQ (reference sequence). V lost 5 bases, J lost 2 bases, and 3 bases lay in between. The CDR3 extends over 12 amino acids. Here the CDR3 reads CASSPNTGELFF. The CDR3 nucleotides read TGTGCCAGCAGCCCAAACACCGGGGAGCTGTTTTTT.

The chain couples TRBV11-2 to TRBJ2-2; 8 bases align to TRBD1. Germline V gene data show CDR1 as SGHAT and CDR2 as FQNNGV. CDR3 length equals 15 residues. The trim removed 4 bases at V and 4 bases at J, leaving 5 bases unmatched. The chain's CDR3 is CASSSQGARTGELFF. In nucleotides, the CDR3 is TGTGCCAGCAGCTCGCAGGGGGCGCGCACCGGGGAGCTGTTTTTT.

This clone was detected a few times. The chain recombines TRBV29-1 with TRBJ1-1; D gene ambiguous. In germline, CDR1 is SQVTM, CDR2 ANQGSEA. With 0 bases removed from V and 0 bases from J, the gap between germline ends came to 5 bases. This CDR3 contains 13 residues. CDR3 nucleotide sequence: TGCAGCGTTGAAGAACCCATGAACACTGAAGCTTTCTTT. This codes for CSVEEPMNTEAFF. Supplemented by reference TRBV29-1 and TRBJ1-1, the full variable domain reads SAVISQKPSRDICQRGTSLTIQCQVDSQVTMMFWYRQQPGQSLTLIATANQGSEATYESGFVIDKFPISRPNLTFSTLTVSNMSPEDSSIYLCSVEEPMNTEAFFGQGTRLTVV.

This chain uses TRBV11-2 with TRBJ2-7; 7 bases agree with TRBD2. The CDR3 sequence is 16 residues long. V trimming: 0 bases; J trimming: 2 bases; junction bases outside the gene matches: 7. Germline CDR1 SGHAT, CDR2 FQNNGV. The chain's CDR3 is CASSLDSGTIAYEQYF. CDR3 nucleotides: TGTGCCAGCAGCTTAGACTCCGGGACTATCGCCTACGAGCAGTACTTC.

In this sample, this clone turned up once. This chain connects TRBV30 to TRBJ2-5, with a possible D match to TRBD1 (5 bases). The CDR3 covers 14 residues. V lost 6 bases to trimming and J lost 4 bases, with 18 bases between them. The germline V gene encodes CDR1 GTSNPN and CDR2 SVGIG (reference sequence). CDR3 DNA sequence: TGTGCCTGTCTTGGGGCGGCAGCGTTAGAGACCCAGTACTTC. Translation gives CACLGAAALETQYF.

This clone was counted between two and nine times. The chain recombines TRBV7-8 with TRBJ2-7, with a weak D call TRBD1 (6 bases). Deletions cut 0 bases from V and 6 bases from J, with 12 bases between. Germline assignment: CDR1 SGHVS and CDR2 FQNEAQ. This CDR3 region has 14 residues. CDR3 DNA: TGTGCCAGCAGCTTAGCGCAAGGGGGAAGCGAGCAGTACTTC. It encodes CASSLAQGGSEQYF. Together with reference TRBV7-8 and TRBJ2-7, the CDR3 gives the full variable domain: GAGVSQSPRYKVAKRGQDVALRCDPISGHVSLFWYQQALGQGPEFLTYFQNEAQLDKSGLPSDRFFAERPEGSVSTLKIQRTQQEDSAVYLCASSLAQGGSEQYFGPGTRLTVT.

The chain uses TRBV6-5 and TRBJ2-5; 8 nucleotides match TRBD1. The CDR3 is 14 amino acids. Trimming at V came to 5 bases and at J to 7 bases, leaving 9 bases not matched to a gene. The germline V gene encodes CDR1 MNHEY and CDR2 SVGAGI. The CDR3 sequence is CASSQGDRRRTQYF. In DNA, the CDR3 is TGTGCCAGCAGTCAAGGGGACAGGAGGAGGACCCAGTACTTC.